Listed below are T cell receptor beta chains from one sample, sequenced in a study of identical twins. TCRdb analysed the 5' RACE reads with MiXCR anew, one entry per CDR3 protein. Found here are roughly 700,000 distinct CDR3 sequences, about 9.4% of them singletons; the top ten hold 0.98%. The same data also went into a second study, on yellow fever vaccine responses in identical twins.

Input material: PBMCs. The receptors derive from a woman in her late teens or twenties in good health. Each CDR3 is given with its conserved first and last residue. Each record gives: CDR3 DNA, CDR3 protein, clone size, V gene, CDR3 length, D gene, J gene. D genes are given only for firm matches. The listing skips clone size in some rows; elsewhere it reads once, few, many or a size class.

TGTGCCAGCAGTTACTCGGTTGGAGGGTATGGCTACGAGCAGTACTTC,CASSYSVGGYGYEQYF,.,TRBV6-5,16,.,TRBJ2-7
TGTGCCATCAGTGTTGGGACAGGGGGCACTGGGGCCAACGTCCTGACTTTC,CAISVGTGGTGANVLTF,few,TRBV10-3,17,TRBD1,TRBJ2-6
TGCGCCAGCAGCTTGGATGGTAAGGGGTTCTACGAGCAGTACTTC,CASSLDGKGFYEQYF,many,TRBV5-1,15,.,TRBJ2-7
TGCGCCAGCAGCCTCCGGACAGGGAACATGGATACGCAGTATTTT,CASSLRTGNMDTQYF,many,TRBV5-1,15,TRBD1,TRBJ2-3
TGCAGTGCTAGAGCACTCCAGCGGGGGGGCCGGGATGAGCAGTTCTTC,CSARALQRGGRDEQFF,few,TRBV20-1,16,TRBD2,TRBJ2-1
TGTGCCAGCAATCTCCAGCGGGAGACCTACAATGAGCAGTTCTTC,CASNLQRETYNEQFF,few,TRBV6-4,15,TRBD2,TRBJ2-1
TGTGCCAGCAGCTTCGGACCGGTGAACACTGAAGCTTTCTTT,CASSFGPVNTEAFF,few,TRBV5-5,14,.,TRBJ1-1
TGCGCCAGCAGTGAGTCCTACAGCCTAAACACTGAAGCTTTCTTT,CASSESYSLNTEAFF,few,TRBV10-1,15,.,TRBJ1-1
TGTGCCAGCAGTGAAGGGCAGTACCAAGAGACCCAGTACTTC,CASSEGQYQETQYF,few,TRBV2,14,.,TRBJ2-5
TGTGCCAGCAGTCCGTGGGGCGATAGCACAGATACGCAGTATTTT,CASSPWGDSTDTQYF,many,TRBV12-3/TRBV12-4,15,.,TRBJ2-3
TGTGCCAGCAGCGCGCTCCAAGAGACCCAGTACTTC,CASSALQETQYF,.,TRBV3-1,12,.,TRBJ2-5
TGTGCCAGCAGATTGGGAATGAACACTGAAGCTTTCTTT,CASRLGMNTEAFF,few,TRBV7-8,13,.,TRBJ1-1
TGTGCCACCTGGATTACTACCTACGAGCAGTACTTC,CATWITTYEQYF,.,TRBV15,12,.,TRBJ2-7
TGCGCCAGCAGCTTGTTAGCGGGACTTCTCGAGCAGTACTTC,CASSLLAGLLEQYF,many,TRBV5-1,14,TRBD2,TRBJ2-7
TGCGCCAGCAGCCAAGATAGTTGGCCGTTCAATGAGCAGTTCTTC,CASSQDSWPFNEQFF,.,TRBV4-3,15,.,TRBJ2-1
TGCAGGAGTCTCGATGGGGATTCGGATGGCTACACCTTC,CRSLDGDSDGYTF,.,TRBV20-1,13,.,TRBJ1-2
TGTGCCAGCAGTTACGTGGGACAAGAGACCCAGTACTTC,CASSYVGQETQYF,many,TRBV6-5,13,.,TRBJ2-5
TGCAGTGCTAGGGGGGCCCAGGGTCTTTACACCGGGGAGCTGTTTTTT,CSARGAQGLYTGELFF,many,TRBV20-1,16,.,TRBJ2-2
TGTGCCAGCACACGACCCATCTCCGACGCAGATACGCAGTATTTT,CASTRPISDADTQYF,many,TRBV6-2/TRBV6-3,15,.,TRBJ2-3
TGCGCCAGCAGCTTGGACTTGCCGTCAGAGACCCAGTACTTC,CASSLDLPSETQYF,.,TRBV5-1,14,.,TRBJ2-5
TGTGCCAGCAGTTCAGGACAGTTCCCAGGGACAGATACGCAGTATTTT,CASSSGQFPGTDTQYF,many,TRBV12-3/TRBV12-4,16,.,TRBJ2-3
TGTGCCAGCAGCCAACGCAAAGCGGGTGGCGGTGAGACCCAGTACTTC,CASSQRKAGGGETQYF,few,TRBV3-1,16,.,TRBJ2-5
TGCAGCGTTGATGGACTAGCGGGAGGCTACAATGAGCAGTTCTTC,CSVDGLAGGYNEQFF,many,TRBV29-1,15,TRBD2,TRBJ2-1
TGTGCCAGCAGCTTAGCCCCGGGACAAAGCTACAATGAGCAGTTCTTC,CASSLAPGQSYNEQFF,many,TRBV11-3,16,.,TRBJ2-1
TGCAGCGTCGGCGACAGGGGGTACTACAATGAGCAGTTCTTC,CSVGDRGYYNEQFF,many,TRBV29-1,14,TRBD1,TRBJ2-1
TGTGCCACCAGTGACCGAATTCTGTACAATGAGCAGTTCTTC,CATSDRILYNEQFF,few,TRBV24-1,14,.,TRBJ2-1
TGTGCCACCGGACAGGGGGACGGGGAGCTGTTTTTT,CATGQGDGELFF,many,TRBV24-1,12,TRBD1,TRBJ2-2
TGTGCCTCAGGGGGGGGCTCGGGTTCACCCCTCCACTTT,CASGGGSGSPLHF,few,TRBV7-2,13,TRBD1,TRBJ1-6
TGCAGCTGTAAGACAGGGGAGGCCTACGAGCAGTACTTC,CSCKTGEAYEQYF,many,TRBV29-1,13,TRBD1,TRBJ2-7
TGCGCCAGCAGCTTAGGCGGGAGGTCTAGCACAGATACGCAGTATTTT,CASSLGGRSSTDTQYF,.,TRBV5-1,16,TRBD2,TRBJ2-3
TGCGCCAGCAGCCAAGGAGGGGACCTAAAAGAGACCCAGTACTTC,CASSQGGDLKETQYF,.,TRBV4-1,15,.,TRBJ2-5
TGTGCCACCAGTGAAGGAGTTTGGGGCGGAGATGAGCAGTTCTTC,CATSEGVWGGDEQFF,.,TRBV24-1,15,.,TRBJ2-1
TGCGCCAGCAGCCGAACTCCACCTTCCTACGAGCAGTACTTC,CASSRTPPSYEQYF,.,TRBV5-1,14,.,TRBJ2-7
TGTGCCAGCAGCTCGCCCGGGACAGAGGTCGGGCAGTTCTTC,CASSSPGTEVGQFF,.,TRBV7-9,14,TRBD1,TRBJ2-1
TGCGCCAGCAGCCAAGGGACTAGCGGGGGCGGAGAGACCCAGTACTTC,CASSQGTSGGGETQYF,few,TRBV4-1,16,TRBD2,TRBJ2-5
TGCAGCGTTAGGGCAGGGATGGAGACCCAGTACTTC,CSVRAGMETQYF,many,TRBV29-1,12,.,TRBJ2-5
TGTGCCAGCTCGAGGAGATCGAGCATGAATCAGCCCCAGCATTTT,CASSRRSSMNQPQHF,many,TRBV12-3/TRBV12-4,15,.,TRBJ1-5
TGCGCCAGCAGCCCGGGGACAGGGGGCGGTCAGCCCCAGCATTTT,CASSPGTGGGQPQHF,.,TRBV5-1,15,TRBD1,TRBJ1-5
TGCGCCAGCAGCTTGAATCCAGCGGGAGTAGGTTCGTTTAGCACAGATACGCAGTATTTT,CASSLNPAGVGSFSTDTQYF,.,TRBV5-1,20,TRBD2,TRBJ2-3
TGTGCCACCAGTGACCCGGGTTTCGGTTATGGCTACACCTTC,CATSDPGFGYGYTF,few,TRBV24-1,14,.,TRBJ1-2
TGTGCCATCCGCGACAGCTCTGGGGCCAACGTCCTGACTTTC,CAIRDSSGANVLTF,.,TRBV10-3,14,.,TRBJ2-6
TGTGCCAGCAGTCCAAGTGAGACAGGGAAGGTCGAGCAGTACTTC,CASSPSETGKVEQYF,.,TRBV12-3/TRBV12-4,15,TRBD1,TRBJ2-7
TGTGCCAGCAGCCTGAAGCGGGAGATCTCCTACAATGAGCAGTTCTTC,CASSLKREISYNEQFF,many,TRBV7-8,16,TRBD2,TRBJ2-1
TGCGCCAGCAGCGGGGGACTAGCGCCTCTCCCTTACGAGCAGTACTTC,CASSGGLAPLPYEQYF,many,TRBV5-1,16,TRBD2,TRBJ2-7
TGTGCCAGCAGCTTAGATCCCTCCGGGGAGCTGTTTTTT,CASSLDPSGELFF,.,TRBV11-2,13,.,TRBJ2-2
TGTGCCAGCAGTTACGACGTCGTGGCGGGAGAGTGGAATGAGCAGTTCTTC,CASSYDVVAGEWNEQFF,many,TRBV6-2/TRBV6-3,17,TRBD2,TRBJ2-1
TGTGCCAGCAGTTATCTTTTAGCGGGAGAGGGTGAGCAGTTCTTC,CASSYLLAGEGEQFF,many,TRBV6-2/TRBV6-3,15,TRBD2,TRBJ2-1
TGTGCCAGCAGTCCGACAGTTAGCAATCAGCCCCAGCATTTT,CASSPTVSNQPQHF,many,TRBV12-3/TRBV12-4,14,.,TRBJ1-5